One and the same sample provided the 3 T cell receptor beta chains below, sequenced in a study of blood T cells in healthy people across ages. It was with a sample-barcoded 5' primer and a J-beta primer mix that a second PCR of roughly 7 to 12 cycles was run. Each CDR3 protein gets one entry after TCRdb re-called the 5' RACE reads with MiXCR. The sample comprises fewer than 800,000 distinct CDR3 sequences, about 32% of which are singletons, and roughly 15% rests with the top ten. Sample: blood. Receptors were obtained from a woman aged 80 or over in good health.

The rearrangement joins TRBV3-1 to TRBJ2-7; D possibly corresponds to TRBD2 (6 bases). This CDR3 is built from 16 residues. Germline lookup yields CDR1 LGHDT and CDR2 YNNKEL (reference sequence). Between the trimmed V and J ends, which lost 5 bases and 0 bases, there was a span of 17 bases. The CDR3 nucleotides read TGTGCCAGCAGCTGGATGATGTCTAGCGACTCCTACGAGCAGTACTTC. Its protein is CASSWMMSSDSYEQYF.

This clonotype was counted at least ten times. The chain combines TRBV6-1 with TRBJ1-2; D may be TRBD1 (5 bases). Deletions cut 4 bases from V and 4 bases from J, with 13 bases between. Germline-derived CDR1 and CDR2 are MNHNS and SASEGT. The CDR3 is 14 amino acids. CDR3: CASSASGTAYGYTF. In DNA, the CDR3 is TGTGCCAGCAGTGCATCCGGGACGGCCTATGGCTACACCTTC.

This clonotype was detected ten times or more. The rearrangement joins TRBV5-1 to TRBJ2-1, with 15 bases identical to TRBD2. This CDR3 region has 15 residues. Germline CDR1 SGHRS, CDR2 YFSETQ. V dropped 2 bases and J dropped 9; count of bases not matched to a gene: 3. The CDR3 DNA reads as TGCGCCAGCAGCTTACGGACTAGCGGGGGGGGTGAGCAGTTCTTC. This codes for CASSLRTSGGGEQFF.